Given below is one T cell receptor (beta chain) in context. No antigen is known for it. The sample comes from a study of post-analysis software for immune sequencing data. General study findings and limits: Diversity measured as normalized Chao1 was significantly lower in multiple sclerosis patients than in controls. Four or five TRBV segments (TRBV5-6, TRBV5-1 and TRBV20-1 among them) occurred more frequently in patients than in controls. Same-batch samples co-clustered strongly by F measure.

Every TCR beta cDNA library bore unique molecular identifiers. Each CDR3 protein gets one entry after TCRdb re-called the PCR reads with MiXCR. The sample includes approximately 730,000 distinct CDR3 sequences, about 43% seen only once; the top ten take 4.9%. Trimming left V 5 bases short and J 8 bases short, with 10 bases between. The V gene's germline CDR1 is SGHKS and CDR2 YYEKEE (reference sequence). The CDR3 loop spans 11 amino acids. The origin of this receptor is a girl between 10 and 17 years old with multiple sclerosis. Sequences were obtained from blood. The chain recombines TRBV5-5 with TRBJ1-1, with D tentatively TRBD1 (5 bases). CDR3 sequence reads: CASSSTVEAFF. The DNA for the CDR3 is TGTGCCAGCAGTTCGACAGTAGAAGCTTTCTTT.